Included here is one TCR beta chain sequence, with context. Its cognate antigen is unknown. The CDR3 totals 16 residues. The PCR ran on 60 Vbeta and 13 Jbeta primers. In the study's own analysis: A later analysis tallied 80 million to 100 million unique TCR beta chains, about 12 million of them shared. Produced via immunoSEQ multiplex PCR; TCRdb's table is partial and in-frame only. Clone size and the V and J calls come from that table; the DNA yielded D and trimming. The sample holds around 170,000 clones, less than 75% seen once. This specimen belongs to a study of cytomegalovirus exposure and HLA in healthy donors. Notes on the study in general: Reports state that TCR beta sequences accurately predicted most subjects' HLA-A and HLA-B alleles. An Asian-associated ancestry cluster reportedly showed fewer N-insertions than the roughly 600-donor mean in a later analysis.

The sequenced sample consisted of PBMCs. The TCR originated in a girl aged 10 to 17 in good health and CMV-seronegative. The genes are TRBV1 and TRBJ2-7; the listed D gene, TRBD1, was not tested against the DNA. TRBV1 is tagged as a pseudogene. CDR3 protein: CTSSRSPRQEGYEQYF. The CDR3 DNA reads TGCACCAGCAGCCGAAGCCCGAGACAGGAAGGCTACGAGCAGTACTTC.